This T cell receptor beta chain was identified during a study of cytomegalovirus exposure and HLA in healthy donors (dated by TCRdb to the late 2010s). Study-wide context: A later analysis indicated that the 120 or so validation repertoires were generated on the platform also employed for the roughly 730 repertoires of the first cohort. A separate validation cohort of 100 to 150 different subjects was used in addition to the 666-subject first cohort. The study combined high-throughput TCR immunosequencing, statistical association of individual TCRs with disease status, and machine learning to predict cytomegalovirus infection status. The study was designed to test whether signatures of past pathogen exposure could be identified by cataloging public T cell receptors.

The donors were included in the validation cohort of roughly 120 subjects, a group kept apart from the roughly 700-subject first cohort. Preparation of the library involved the immunoSEQ multiplex PCR assay. From the authors' description of their analysis: A statistical classification framework was developed to diagnose cytomegalovirus status using the catalog of TCR beta chain sequences. Here the immuneACCESS table is served through TCRdb, limited to in-frame sequences with V and J called. Missing clones are a known gap in these copies; in checked studies unresolved V genes cover under half, and the rest lacks a known reason. For V, J and clone size, that table is used; D and trimming come from the DNA. This sample holds fewer than 400,000 clones; 75% to 90% were observed only once. The top ten constitute under 0.85% of the sample. Points the paper makes about the study in general: A later analysis lacked HLA typing for the validation cohort, so it scored co-occurrence in that cohort across all 110 or so repertoires. A total of around 150 TCR beta chains were listed by the study as associated with cytomegalovirus. Of the cluster scores, around 95% were above 0 in a later analysis, which found that TCRs clustered in the first cohort also tended to co-occur in the 120 or so validation repertoires. Most TCR sequences were observed very rarely across donors, whereas some public TCRs were present in many individuals. A few of the identified cytomegalovirus-associated TCR beta chains were confirmed in vitro to be specific for cytomegalovirus antigens. The classifier was reported to diagnose cytomegalovirus status with high specificity and sensitivity in both the original and validation cohorts. The authors suggested that the approach could potentially be generalized to other disease states and immunological phenotypes.

About this clone: Its target antigen remains unknown. Per-base quality was not reported, and no clone a single base away is much larger than it. Other DNA sequences within the sample encode an identical CDR3.

This TCR was recovered from a woman between 18 and 29 years old in good health and CMV-seronegative. Sequencing was performed on PBMCs.

The nucleotides are TGCGCCAGCAGCCTTGACAGGTACAATGAGCAGTTCTTC. This codes for CASSLDRYNEQFF. The chain is made from TRBV5-1 and TRBJ2-1; perhaps TRBD1 is the D gene, with 6 bases matching. Reading the germline V gene gives CDR1 SGHRS and CDR2 YFSETQ. The junction shows trimming of 4 bases on V and 4 bases on J, plus 9 bases between the germline ends. Spanning cysteine to phenylalanine, the CDR3 consists of 13 amino acids. The DNA shown is the 39-base CDR3, in frame from base 1.